The 20 T cell receptor beta chains listed next were all sequenced from one sample in a study of cytomegalovirus exposure and HLA in healthy donors. PCR used 60 Vbeta primers and 13 Jbeta primers. Repertoires were generated with immunoSEQ multiplex PCR, while TCRdb's copy carries only in-frame clones and drops some. The sample consists of roughly 130,000 clones, 80% of them appearing once. The sequenced sample consisted of PBMCs. The receptor set was obtained from a man younger than 45 in good health and CMV-seronegative.

The chain uses TRBV11-3 and TRBJ2-1, with D uncertain. Trimming pared 1 base from V and 0 bases from J, leaving 10 bases between. This CDR3 contains 16 residues. CDR1 SGHNT and CDR2 YENEEA come from the germline V gene. The CDR3 sequence: CASSLGALSSYNEQFF. DNA of the CDR3: TGTGCCAGCAGCTTAGGTGCTTTGAGCTCCTACAATGAGCAGTTCTTC.

The chain recombines TRBV6-5 with TRBJ1-1; TRBD1 is a possible D gene (5 bases). This CDR3 has 13 residues. V lost 5 bases and J 0 bases, leaving 7 bases between the germline ends. Germline V gene data show CDR1 as MNHEY and CDR2 as SVGAGI. CDR3 protein: CASSQGMNTEAFF. CDR3 in DNA: TGTGCCAGCAGTCAGGGAATGAACACTGAAGCTTTCTTT.

This clone was observed a single time. This chain links TRBV19 with TRBJ1-5; 8 nucleotides agree with TRBD1. Germline values: CDR1 LNHDA, CDR2 SQIVND (reference sequence). Trimming cost V 3 bases and J 3 bases; bases outside gene matches: 4. This CDR3 is built from 15 residues. The DNA for the CDR3 is TGTGCCAGTAGTATGACAGGGGACTACAATCAGCCCCAGCATTTT. Amino acids: CASSMTGDYNQPQHF.

The chain joins TRBV29-1 to TRBJ2-7; 9 nucleotides agree with TRBD1. Germline CDR1 SQVTM, CDR2 ANQGSEA. Trimming cost V 3 bases and J 3 bases; bases outside gene matches: 9. The CDR3 totals 15 residues. CDR3 protein: CSVESRDRAFYEQYF. In DNA, the CDR3 is TGCAGCGTTGAGAGCCGGGACAGGGCCTTCTACGAGCAGTACTTC.

V and J are TRBV28 and TRBJ1-5; unclear D gene. V shed 2 bases and J shed 5 bases, with 4 bases lying between them. The CDR3 is 12 residues long. In germline, CDR1 is MDHEN, CDR2 SYDVKM. In DNA form, the CDR3 reads TGTGCCAGCAGTTTAGGCCATCAGCCCCAGCATTTT. Translating gives CASSLGHQPQHF.

The V gene is TRBV19, the J gene TRBJ2-3; TRBD2 is a possible D gene (5 bases). There are 16 residues in the CDR3. The V end lost 2 bases, the J end lost 0 bases, and 12 bases lay between the germline ends. Germline CDR1 is LNHDA and CDR2 is SQIVND (reference sequence). The CDR3 nucleotides read TGTGCCAGTAGTATATGGCTAGCAGCTAGCACAGATACGCAGTATTTT. It translates to CASSIWLAASTDTQYF.

The chain employs TRBV9 and TRBJ1-3, with 8 bases identical to TRBD1. With 4 bases clipped from V and 4 bases from J, the junction kept 10 bases outside the gene matches. The length of the CDR3 is 16 residues. Germline V CDR1 and CDR2: SGDLS, YYNGEE. The CDR3 DNA is TGTGCCAGCAGCCTCTCTGGCAGGGGGCAAGGAAACACCATATATTTT. Its protein is CASSLSGRGQGNTIYF.

The rearrangement uses TRBV4-3 and TRBJ2-1; TRBD2 agrees at 11 bases. This CDR3 region has 18 residues. Trimming removed 0 bases from V and 3 bases from J; junction bases left unmatched: 7. The germline CDR1 and CDR2 sequences are LGHNA and YSLEER. CDR3 protein: CASSQDRTSGRDYNEQFF. In DNA form, the CDR3 reads TGCGCCAGCAGCCAAGATCGCACTAGCGGGAGAGACTACAATGAGCAGTTCTTC.

CDR3 loop: CASSLWVPTSGRAREDTQYF. CDR3 bases: TGTGCCAGCAGTTTATGGGTACCGACTAGCGGGAGGGCCCGGGAGGATACGCAGTATTTT. This chain links TRBV27 with TRBJ2-3, with TRBD2 identical over 14 bases. The CDR3 has 20 residues. V gave up 1 base and J gave up 6 bases; unmatched junction bases: 15. Germline-derived CDR1 and CDR2 are MNHEY and SMNVEV (reference sequence).

This CDR3 reads CASSQATLGTATEAFF. CDR3 DNA: TGCGCCAGCAGCCAAGCTACCTTGGGGACAGCCACTGAAGCTTTCTTT. J is TRBJ1-1 and V is TRBV4-1; TRBD1 matches at 7 bases. CDR3 length: 16 amino acids. Germline CDR1 and CDR2: MGHRA and YSYEKL. V lost 1 base to trimming and J lost 4 bases; unmatched junction nucleotides: 9.

The chain links TRBV6-1 to TRBJ1-1; weak D call: TRBD1 (6 bases). CDR3 length: 14 amino acids. Germline CDR1 and CDR2: MNHNS and SASEGT. V lost 3 bases to trimming and J lost 3 bases, with 11 bases between them. The CDR3 region is CASSEGRGYTEAFF. The CDR3 DNA is TGTGCCAGCAGTGAGGGCAGGGGCTACACTGAAGCTTTCTTT.

The chain joins TRBV5-4 to TRBJ1-2, with D tentatively TRBD1 (6 bases). This CDR3 region has 15 residues. Per germline, CDR1 SGHNT and CDR2 YYREEE (reference sequence). With 4 bases removed from V and 4 bases from J, the gap between germline ends came to 17 bases. The CDR3 nucleotides are TGTGCCAGCAGCCACATGACGGACAGACCCTATGGCTACACCTTC. Translating it yields CASSHMTDRPYGYTF.

This chain uses TRBV27 with TRBJ2-7; D is uncertain. The CDR3 runs to 14 residues. The germline gives CDR1 MNHEY, CDR2 SMNVEV (reference sequence). Trimming pared 0 bases from V and 3 bases from J, leaving 9 bases between. CDR3 in amino acids: CASSLSGTSYEQYF. DNA for the CDR3: TGTGCCAGCAGTTTATCGGGCACCAGCTACGAGCAGTACTTC.

The chain couples TRBV5-4 to TRBJ2-7; 8 bases agree with TRBD2. Trimming removed 4 bases from V and 3 bases from J; junction bases left unmatched: 6. The CDR3 is 14 amino acids. Per germline, CDR1 SGHNT and CDR2 YYREEE (reference sequence). CDR3 loop: CASSPGAGDYEQYF. CDR3 sequence (DNA): TGTGCCAGCAGCCCGGGAGCGGGAGACTACGAGCAGTACTTC.

Comment on this clone: A read error may account for a junction end that differs from germline. The chain recombines TRBV19 with TRBJ1-5, with D unresolved. CDR1 and CDR2 (germline): LNHDA, SQIVND (reference sequence). CDR3 length equals 15 residues. CDR3 in DNA: TGTGCCAGTAGTATTCAAGGGAGCGGCAATCAGCCCCAGAATTTT. Its translation is CASSIQGSGNQPQNF.

V and J are TRBV27 and TRBJ2-2; D is ambiguous. Between the trimmed V and J ends, which lost 2 bases and 7 bases, there was a span of 8 bases. The CDR3 has 13 residues. Germline-derived CDR1 and CDR2 are MNHEY and SMNVEV (reference sequence). In DNA, the CDR3 is TGTGCCAGCAGTTTACGTTTTTTCGGGGAGCTGTTTTTT. It translates to CASSLRFFGELFF.

The gene calls are TRBV29-1 and TRBJ1-1, with 8 bases fitting TRBD1. This CDR3 has 13 residues. J was trimmed by 3 bases and V by 4 bases; bases with no gene match: 4. Germline V CDR1 and CDR2: SQVTM, ANQGSEA. The CDR3 region has the DNA TGCAGCGTTGGAGCACAGGGGGACACTGAAGCTTTCTTT. Amino acids: CSVGAQGDTEAFF.

This clone was detected only a few times. The genes are TRBV6-6 and TRBJ2-6, with D possibly being TRBD2 (6 bases). Germline V lookup: CDR1 MNHNY, CDR2 SVGAGI (reference sequence). The ends were cut back, 2 bases at V and 0 bases at J, with 8 bases in the middle. The CDR3 sequence is 16 residues long. The chain's CDR3 is CASSYRGGSGANVLTF. DNA of the CDR3: TGTGCCAGCAGTTACAGGGGAGGCTCTGGGGCCAACGTCCTGACTTTC.

CDR3 nucleotide sequence: TGTGCCAGCAGCTTAGGGCTAGTAGGATACGAGCAGTACTTC. Protein product: CASSLGLVGYEQYF. The chain employs TRBV11-2 and TRBJ2-7, with D uncertain. Trimming stripped 1 base from V and 4 bases from J, with 11 bases between. The CDR3 length is 14 residues. In germline, CDR1 is SGHAT, CDR2 FQNNGV.

This clone turned up a few times. V usage is TRBV4-1 and J usage is TRBJ2-1; TRBD1 matches at 9 bases. The CDR3 runs 16 residues. Germline V lookup: CDR1 MGHRA, CDR2 YSYEKL. Trimming removed 0 bases from V and 8 bases from J; junction bases left unmatched: 8. CDR3 nucleotides: TGCGCCAGCAGCCAAGAACAGGGGGCGCTTAGTCATGAGCAGTTCTTC. Protein: CASSQEQGALSHEQFF.